Sequencing of this T cell receptor (beta chain) was carried out in a study of OX40 agonist ivuxolimab in advanced cancers. About the study: Patients received intravenous ivuxolimab every 2 weeks at 0.01 to 10 mg/kg.

Assay: immunoSEQ multiplex PCR; the TCRdb copy retains only in-frame clones and omits some. The sample records around 81,000 clones, about 86% being singletons. Findings and limits, study-wide: Undetermined was the antigen specificity of the expanded peripheral T cells. The average count of expanded clones was higher among CD8+ T cells than among CD4+.

Trimming removed 2 bases at V and 0 bases at J, with 4 bases between. From germline, CDR1 is SGHTA and CDR2 FQGNSA. This CDR3 has 13 amino acids. Comments on this clone: Its antigen is currently unknown.

This clonotype originated in an adult with an advanced solid tumor such as melanoma, head and neck, liver or kidney cancer. The genes are TRBV7-2 and TRBJ1-2; no reliable D call. The sequencing used CD4+ or CD8+ T cells sorted from blood, collected in a trial of the OX40 agonist ivuxolimab. CDR3 sequence reads: CASSLWTNYGYTF. The CDR3 DNA follows: TGTGCCAGCAGCTTATGGACTAACTATGGCTACACCTTC.